This T cell receptor beta chain was recovered during a study of CD8+ T cells in alopecia areata (dated by TCRdb to 2016 to 2019). Regarding the study in general: Skin from C3H/HeJ donors aged roughly 6-13 months with spontaneous alopecia was grafted onto female C3H/HeJ recipients aged roughly 6-11 weeks. The study used high-throughput TCRbeta sequencing to examine T cell clonal expansion in alopecia areata, in both the C3H/HeJ mouse model and human patients. On the human side, TCRbeta sequencing was run on scalp tissue and on sorted CD4+ and CD8+ peripheral blood T cells from healthy controls and from alopecia areata patients with either patchy or totalis/universalis disease. Clonality in the scalp was compared among normal scalp (n=4), patchy alopecia areata scalp (n=8), and alopecia totalis/universalis scalp (n=8). RNA came from the PAXgene miRNA kit for fixed scalp, the miRNeasy kit for PBMCs, and the RNeasy kit for mouse skin. Amplification of TCRbeta CDR3 regions was done by immunoSEQ multiplex PCR using 35 Vbeta forward primers and 13 Jbeta reverse primers.

Pooled mouse cutaneous lymph node cells were stained for CD4, CD8alpha, NKG2D, NKG2ACE and other markers, then sorted on a BD Influx. Summary of the overall study and its limitations: Lesional scalp, especially in alopecia totalis/universalis, showed higher clonality and more expanded CD8+ clones than normal scalp, suggesting antigenic drive. Shared TCR sequences between patients were less evident than in mice, which may be partly attributable to HLA diversity in the patient population. Unlike mouse skin, which is dominated by gammadelta T cells, normal human skin has resident alphabeta T cells that are also sequenced, and this complicates analysis of the scalp TCR repertoire.

This clone was seen more than once but under ten times. Its antigen target is currently unknown. Gene designations and germline sequences in this entry are those of the mouse. The read falls 4 residues short of the CDR3 end, and the missing part is taken from the germline J gene. Library construction relied on the immunoSEQ multiplex PCR assay. RNA was extracted from all samples and reverse transcribed into cDNA as template for TCR sequencing. First-strand cDNA was synthesized using SuperScript III with a 2:1 mix of oligo-dT and random hexamers. Amplification bias was assessed with a synthetic immune receptor repertoire, and residual bias was removed computationally. Libraries were sequenced on Illumina HiSeq using 60 bp reads that covered the CDR3 and were read from J toward V. Per the source publication's procedure: After raw reads were preprocessed to remove errors, the CDR3 was defined following IMGT conventions as running from the conserved cysteine to phenylalanine. To get clonality, Shannon entropy was normalized by log2 of the number of productive unique TCRs and the result was subtracted from 1. CD4 or CD8 identity of scalp clones was inferred by cross-referencing scalp TCRbeta sequences with sorted blood CD4 and CD8 repertoires. The table was pulled from immuneACCESS by TCRdb, which kept in-frame rearrangements only. Such tables lose some clones; where checked, under half of the loss comes from unresolved V genes, and the rest has no known cause. The V and J calls and the clone size are those of that table, but D and trimming were determined from the DNA. The table gives 200,000 to 300,000 clones for this sample, with none occurring only once. The ten largest account for 0.9% to 1.5% of the sample.

The germline V gene (reference sequence) specifies NNHNN as CDR1 and SYGAGS as CDR2. From the cysteine through the phenylalanine, the CDR3 covers 17 amino acids. Sequencing covers 39 bases of the CDR3, shown here with the frame starting at base 1. The junction shows trimming of 0 bases on V and 2 bases on J, and the gene matches do not reach 5 bases of it. Recombination connected TRBV13-2 to TRBJ1-2, with 12 bases in between that match TRBD1. The sample was CD4+ T cells sorted from a lymph node. The clonotype was recovered from a C3H/HeJ mouse with alopecia areata. This strain has the MHC haplotype H2-k. The CDR3 bases that were read are TGTGCCAGCGGTGATGGGGGACAGGGGGCGCGGAACTCC. Translation gives CASGDGGQGARNS. From start to end, the CDR3 is CASGDGGQGARNSDYTF.